Listed below are T cell receptor beta chains from one sample, sequenced in a study of T cells expressing NK-cell markers. TCRdb reanalyzed the 5' RACE reads, giving one entry per CDR3 protein sequence and no DNA. The sample's table shows 200,000 to 300,000 distinct CDR3 sequences. Sequenced input: blood T cells: a sorted CD56 or NKG2C T cell subset, CD4+ or CD8+ T cells, or bulk PBMC T cells (not recorded which). These TCRs come from a woman between 18 and 75 years old in good health. CDR3s include the opening cysteine and the closing phenylalanine or tryptophan. Each record gives: CDR3 protein, J gene, V gene.

CDR3aa: CSVWWGNTQYF
j_gene: TRBJ2-3
v_gene: TRBV29-1

CDR3aa: CASSLDYTEAFF
j_gene: TRBJ1-1
v_gene: TRBV7-9

CDR3aa: CSARGEGMQFF
j_gene: TRBJ2-1
v_gene: TRBV20-1

CDR3aa: CASSHSPGQGGEQYF
j_gene: TRBJ2-7
v_gene: TRBV12-3/TRBV12-4

CDR3aa: CSAVYRGILRETQYF
j_gene: TRBJ2-5
v_gene: TRBV20-1

CDR3aa: CASSLSQGARYEQYF
j_gene: TRBJ2-7
v_gene: TRBV5-4

CDR3aa: CSAHTGASYEQYF
j_gene: TRBJ2-7
v_gene: TRBV29-1

CDR3aa: CASGGGQGALREQETQYF
j_gene: TRBJ2-5
v_gene: TRBV27

CDR3aa: CASSLFDPGVNQPQHF
j_gene: TRBJ1-5
v_gene: TRBV7-8

CDR3aa: CASSKGRAENIQYF
j_gene: TRBJ2-4
v_gene: TRBV21-1

CDR3aa: CASSLAKGQGGGDTQYF
j_gene: TRBJ2-3
v_gene: TRBV7-6

CDR3aa: CASSYLAGGHNEQFF
j_gene: TRBJ2-1
v_gene: TRBV5-4

CDR3aa: CSAKHSTTGGEQFF
j_gene: TRBJ2-1
v_gene: TRBV20-1

CDR3aa: CASSGTAIGEETQYF
j_gene: TRBJ2-5
v_gene: TRBV6-1

CDR3aa: CASSRSGGAGELFF
j_gene: TRBJ2-2
v_gene: TRBV7-2

CDR3aa: CATRGTGYEQYF
j_gene: TRBJ2-7
v_gene: TRBV24-1

CDR3aa: CASSAPGGREPQHF
j_gene: TRBJ1-5
v_gene: TRBV25-1

CDR3aa: CASSFQLVGKLFF
j_gene: TRBJ1-4
v_gene: TRBV12-3/TRBV12-4

CDR3aa: CSADGLAATYEQYF
j_gene: TRBJ2-7
v_gene: TRBV20-1

CDR3aa: CASSPGVHNEQFF
j_gene: TRBJ2-1
v_gene: TRBV5-1

CDR3aa: CASSYSKSWSLGNTGELFF
j_gene: TRBJ2-2
v_gene: TRBV6-5

CDR3aa: CASRYRGREHF
j_gene: TRBJ1-5
v_gene: TRBV2

CDR3aa: CASSQDPGTSGREQFF
j_gene: TRBJ2-1
v_gene: TRBV4-2

CDR3aa: CASSLATRGYTF
j_gene: TRBJ1-2
v_gene: TRBV7-2

CDR3aa: CAISESVGVTEAFF
j_gene: TRBJ1-1
v_gene: TRBV10-3

CDR3aa: CASSGVRFGTPYYEQYF
j_gene: TRBJ2-7
v_gene: TRBV25-1

CDR3aa: CSARVEWQGDGQPQHF
j_gene: TRBJ1-5
v_gene: TRBV20-1

CDR3aa: CASSFTAYNEQFF
j_gene: TRBJ2-1
v_gene: TRBV5-5

CDR3aa: CAISESRRGNEKLFF
j_gene: TRBJ1-4
v_gene: TRBV10-3

CDR3aa: CASSLDSASNQPQHF
j_gene: TRBJ1-5
v_gene: TRBV7-2

CDR3aa: CASSHDAGTSGSRQDTQYF
j_gene: TRBJ2-3
v_gene: TRBV4-2

CDR3aa: CASSYRLGQETQYF
j_gene: TRBJ2-5
v_gene: TRBV6-5

CDR3aa: CASSLRGPQETQYF
j_gene: TRBJ2-5
v_gene: TRBV7-3

CDR3aa: CASSLEMGQPQHF
j_gene: TRBJ1-5
v_gene: TRBV7-2

CDR3aa: CSAGGQWNTGELFF
j_gene: TRBJ2-2
v_gene: TRBV20-1

CDR3aa: CASSISATSSYEQYF
j_gene: TRBJ2-7
v_gene: TRBV19

CDR3aa: CASSLRIDGYTDTQYF
j_gene: TRBJ2-3
v_gene: TRBV12-3/TRBV12-4

CDR3aa: CASRENTEAFF
j_gene: TRBJ1-1
v_gene: TRBV6-2/TRBV6-3

CDR3aa: CASSGDTQAFF
j_gene: TRBJ1-1
v_gene: TRBV7-2

CDR3aa: CASNATPRETQYF
j_gene: TRBJ2-5
v_gene: TRBV7-2

CDR3aa: CASSLRLAGGADTQYF
j_gene: TRBJ2-3
v_gene: TRBV7-2

CDR3aa: CASSRNGGYTEAFF
j_gene: TRBJ1-1
v_gene: TRBV7-2

CDR3aa: CASSQEKASASFGELFF
j_gene: TRBJ2-2
v_gene: TRBV4-3

CDR3aa: CASSPGLRPIEQYF
j_gene: TRBJ2-7
v_gene: TRBV9

CDR3aa: CASSLAGDRGFGQFF
j_gene: TRBJ2-1
v_gene: TRBV5-1

CDR3aa: CSARVQGMRNEAFF
j_gene: TRBJ1-1
v_gene: TRBV20-1

CDR3aa: CASSYRVGANVLTF
j_gene: TRBJ2-6
v_gene: TRBV28

CDR3aa: CAWRGDLGRPDTQYF
j_gene: TRBJ2-3
v_gene: TRBV30

CDR3aa: CASTSTGSEGHEQFF
j_gene: TRBJ2-1
v_gene: TRBV5-1

CDR3aa: CASSQELPYGYTF
j_gene: TRBJ1-2
v_gene: TRBV4-3

CDR3aa: CSASYTQGREQYF
j_gene: TRBJ2-7
v_gene: TRBV20-1